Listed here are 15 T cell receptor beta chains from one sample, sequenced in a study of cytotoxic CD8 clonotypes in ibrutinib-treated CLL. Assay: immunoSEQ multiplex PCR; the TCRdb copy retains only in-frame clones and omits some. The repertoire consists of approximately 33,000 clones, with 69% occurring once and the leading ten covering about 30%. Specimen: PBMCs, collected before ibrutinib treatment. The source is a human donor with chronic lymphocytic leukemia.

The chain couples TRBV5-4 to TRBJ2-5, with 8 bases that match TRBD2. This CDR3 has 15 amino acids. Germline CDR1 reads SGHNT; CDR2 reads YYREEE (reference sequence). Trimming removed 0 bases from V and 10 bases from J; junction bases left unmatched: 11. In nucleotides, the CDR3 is TGTGCCAGCAGCTTGGATTCCGCGGGGGGACCTATCCAGTACTTC. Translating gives CASSLDSAGGPIQYF.

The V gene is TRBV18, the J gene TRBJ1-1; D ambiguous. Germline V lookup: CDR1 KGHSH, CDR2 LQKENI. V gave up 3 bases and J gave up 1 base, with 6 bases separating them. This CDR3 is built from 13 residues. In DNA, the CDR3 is TGTGCCAGCTCACCGGGCCAGAACACTGAAGCTTTCTTT. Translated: CASSPGQNTEAFF.

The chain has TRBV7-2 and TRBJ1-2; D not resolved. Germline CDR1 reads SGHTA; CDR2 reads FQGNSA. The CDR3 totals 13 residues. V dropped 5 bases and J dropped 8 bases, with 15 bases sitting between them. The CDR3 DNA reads TGTGCCAGCAGCCCCGAGGCAACTGTCGGCTACACCTTC. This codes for CASSPEATVGYTF. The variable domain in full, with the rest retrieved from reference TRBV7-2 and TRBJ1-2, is GAGVSQSPSNKVTEKGKDVELRCDPISGHTALYWYRQSLGQGLEFLIYFQGNSAPDKSGLPSDRFSAERTGGSVSTLTIQRTQQEDSAVYLCASSPEATVGYTFGSGTRLTVV.

The CDR3 DNA follows: TGTGCCAGCAGTCTCGGACTAGCGAAAGAGACCCAGTACTTC. Encoded protein: CASSLGLAKETQYF. The chain links TRBV2 to TRBJ2-5; 9 nucleotides agree with TRBD2. This CDR3 contains 14 residues. The V segment lost 5 bases and the J segment 3 bases; nucleotides outside the gene matches: 4. Germline CDR1 and CDR2: SNHLY and FYNNEI.

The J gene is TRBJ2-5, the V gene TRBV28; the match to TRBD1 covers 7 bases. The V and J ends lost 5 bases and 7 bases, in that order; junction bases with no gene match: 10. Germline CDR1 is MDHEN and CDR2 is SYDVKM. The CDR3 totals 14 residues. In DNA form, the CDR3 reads TGTGCCAGCAGTCTACAGGGGCGCGGAGTGACCCAGTACTTC. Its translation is CASSLQGRGVTQYF.

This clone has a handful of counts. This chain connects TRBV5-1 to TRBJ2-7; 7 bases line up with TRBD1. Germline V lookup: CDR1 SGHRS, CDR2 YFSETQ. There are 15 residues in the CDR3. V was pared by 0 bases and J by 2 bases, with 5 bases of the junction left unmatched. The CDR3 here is CASSLDPGQAYEQYF. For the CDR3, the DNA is TGCGCCAGCAGCTTGGATCCCGGACAGGCCTACGAGCAGTACTTC. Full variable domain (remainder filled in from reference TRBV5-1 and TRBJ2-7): KAGVTQTPRYLIKTRGQQVTLSCSPISGHRSVSWYQQTPGQGLQFLFEYFSETQRNKGNFPGRFSGRQFSNSRSEMNVSTLELGDSALYLCASSLDPGQAYEQYFGPGTRLTVT.

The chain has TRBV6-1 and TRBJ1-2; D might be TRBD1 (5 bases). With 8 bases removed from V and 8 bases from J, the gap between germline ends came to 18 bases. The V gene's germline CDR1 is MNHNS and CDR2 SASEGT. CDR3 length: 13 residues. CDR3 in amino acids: CASSDLGGLGYTF. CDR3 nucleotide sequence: TGTGCCAGCTCGGACCTGGGGGGTTTGGGCTACACCTTC.

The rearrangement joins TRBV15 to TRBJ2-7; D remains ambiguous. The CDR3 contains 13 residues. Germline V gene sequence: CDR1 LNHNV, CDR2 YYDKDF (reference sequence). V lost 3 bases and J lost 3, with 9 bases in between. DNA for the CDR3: TGTGCCACCAGCAGGGACGGTAACTACGAGCAGTACTTC. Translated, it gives CATSRDGNYEQYF.

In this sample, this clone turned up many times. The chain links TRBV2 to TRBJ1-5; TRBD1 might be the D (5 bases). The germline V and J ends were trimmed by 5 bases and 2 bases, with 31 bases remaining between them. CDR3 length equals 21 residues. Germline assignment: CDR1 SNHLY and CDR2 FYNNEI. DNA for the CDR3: TGTGCCAGCAGTCCCACACGCGGGGGGAGGGGACCCTCGGCAGGCAATCAGCCCCAGCATTTT. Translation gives CASSPTRGGRGPSAGNQPQHF.

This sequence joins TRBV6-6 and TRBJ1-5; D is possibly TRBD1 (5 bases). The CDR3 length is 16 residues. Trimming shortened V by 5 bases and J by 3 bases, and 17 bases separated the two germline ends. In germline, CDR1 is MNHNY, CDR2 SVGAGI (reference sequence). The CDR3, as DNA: TGTGCCAGCAGTCGAAGTGAGACAGTAAACAATCAGCCCCAGCATTTT. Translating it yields CASSRSETVNNQPQHF.

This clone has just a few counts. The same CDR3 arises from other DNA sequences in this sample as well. This CDR3 is CASSRQGARDGYTF. The CDR3 DNA reads as TGTGCCAGCAGTAGACAGGGGGCAAGGGATGGCTACACCTTC. This rearrangement joins TRBV6-5 to TRBJ1-2; TRBD1 agrees at 10 bases. The CDR3 covers 14 residues. In germline, CDR1 is MNHEY, CDR2 SVGAGI. Trimming took 5 bases from V and 6 from J; bases not matched to a gene: 6.

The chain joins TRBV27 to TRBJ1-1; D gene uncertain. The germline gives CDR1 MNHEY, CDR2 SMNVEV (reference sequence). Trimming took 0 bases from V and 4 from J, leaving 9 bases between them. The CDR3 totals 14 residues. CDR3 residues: CASSLSVRGTEAFF. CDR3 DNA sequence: TGTGCCAGCAGTTTATCGGTCCGAGGCACTGAAGCTTTCTTT.

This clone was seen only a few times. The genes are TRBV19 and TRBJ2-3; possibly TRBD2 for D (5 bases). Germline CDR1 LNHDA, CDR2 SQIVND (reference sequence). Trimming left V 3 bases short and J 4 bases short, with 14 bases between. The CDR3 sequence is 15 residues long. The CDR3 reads CASSIWGPGSDTQYF. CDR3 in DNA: TGTGCCAGTAGTATTTGGGGTCCGGGGTCAGATACGCAGTATTTT.

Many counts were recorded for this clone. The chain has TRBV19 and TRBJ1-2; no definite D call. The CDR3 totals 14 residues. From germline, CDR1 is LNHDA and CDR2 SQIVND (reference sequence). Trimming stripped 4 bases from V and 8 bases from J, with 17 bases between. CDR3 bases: TGTGCCAGTAGTACCATATCGTACTCTGCGGGCTACACCTTC. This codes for CASSTISYSAGYTF. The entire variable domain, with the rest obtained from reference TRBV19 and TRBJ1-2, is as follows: DGGITQSPKYLFRKEGQNVTLSCEQNLNHDAMYWYRQDPGQGLRLIYYSQIVNDFQKGDIAEGYSVSREKKESFPLTVTSAQKNPTAFYLCASSTISYSAGYTFGSGTRLTVV.

CDR3 region: CSVEGLVVEQFF. The CDR3 DNA is TGCAGCGTTGAAGGACTAGTTGTTGAGCAGTTCTTC. The chain uses TRBV29-1 and TRBJ2-1, with D perhaps matching TRBD2 (6 bases). There are 12 residues in the CDR3. From germline, CDR1 is SQVTM and CDR2 ANQGSEA. V was pared by 1 base and J by 9 bases, with 10 bases between.